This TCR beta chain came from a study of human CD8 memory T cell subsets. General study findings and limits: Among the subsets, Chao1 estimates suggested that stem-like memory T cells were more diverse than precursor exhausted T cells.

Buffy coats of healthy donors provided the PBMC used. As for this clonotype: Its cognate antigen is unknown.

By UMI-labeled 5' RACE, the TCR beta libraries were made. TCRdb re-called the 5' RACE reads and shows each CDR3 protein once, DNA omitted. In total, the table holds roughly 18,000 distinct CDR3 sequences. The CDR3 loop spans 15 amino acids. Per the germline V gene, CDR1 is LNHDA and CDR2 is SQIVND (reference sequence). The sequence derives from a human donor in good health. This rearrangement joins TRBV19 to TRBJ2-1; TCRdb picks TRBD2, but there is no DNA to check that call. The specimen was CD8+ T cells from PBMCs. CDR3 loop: CASSPSGSVYNEQFF.